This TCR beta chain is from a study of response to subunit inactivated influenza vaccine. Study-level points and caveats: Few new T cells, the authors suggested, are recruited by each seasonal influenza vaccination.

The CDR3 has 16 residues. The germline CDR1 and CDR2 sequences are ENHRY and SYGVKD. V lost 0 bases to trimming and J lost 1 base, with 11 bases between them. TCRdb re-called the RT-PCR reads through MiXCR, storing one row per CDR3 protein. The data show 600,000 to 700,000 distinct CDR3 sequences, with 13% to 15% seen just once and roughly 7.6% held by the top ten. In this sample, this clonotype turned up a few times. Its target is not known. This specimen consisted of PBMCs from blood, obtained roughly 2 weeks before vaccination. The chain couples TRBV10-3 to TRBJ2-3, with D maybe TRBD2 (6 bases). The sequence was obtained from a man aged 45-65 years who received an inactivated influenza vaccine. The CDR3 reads CAISESYSGGTDTQYF. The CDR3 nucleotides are TGTGCCATCAGTGAGTCTTATAGCGGCGGCACAGATACGCAGTATTTT.